A single sample gave rise to the 6 T cell receptor beta chains below, sequenced in a study of blood T cells in healthy people across ages. It was with a sample-barcoded 5' primer and a J-beta primer mix that a second PCR of roughly 7 to 12 cycles was run. TCRdb recomputed calls from the 5' RACE reads with MiXCR, one row per CDR3 protein. The table records about 560,000 distinct CDR3 sequences, about 27% of them present only once. The same data also went into a second study, on T cells of mothers and their children.

Material: blood. The source is a boy between 2 and 10 years old in good health.

This chain's CDR3 is CSARVGDRDTDTQYF. The CDR3, as DNA: TGCAGTGCTAGAGTTGGGGACAGGGATACAGATACGCAGTATTTT. V usage is TRBV20-1 and J usage is TRBJ2-3; 9 bases line up with TRBD1. Trimming cost V 1 base and J 3 bases; bases outside gene matches: 5. The CDR3 totals 15 residues. CDR1 is DFQATT, CDR2 SNEGSKA, per germline (reference sequence).

This clonotype showed up just a few times. J is TRBJ2-5 and V is TRBV18; D is unclear. V was clipped by 2 bases and J by 0 bases, with 7 bases between them. This CDR3 has 14 amino acids. The germline CDR1 and CDR2 sequences are KGHSH and LQKENI. Written as DNA, the CDR3 is TGTGCCAGCTCACCAGCAGTCTACCAAGAGACCCAGTACTTC. It codes for CASSPAVYQETQYF.

This clonotype has only a few counts. J is TRBJ2-3 and V is TRBV3-1; D call uncertain. Per the germline V gene, CDR1 is LGHDT and CDR2 is YNNKEL (reference sequence). The CDR3 is made up of 14 amino acids. Between the trimmed V and J ends, which lost 0 bases and 13 bases, there was a span of 17 bases. The CDR3 protein is CASSQEASPLKEYF. Written as DNA, the CDR3 is TGTGCCAGCAGCCAAGAAGCCTCCCCTCTAAAGGAGTATTTT.

This clonotype was seen only a few times. This chain links TRBV6-6 with TRBJ1-5; tentative D call: TRBD1 (5 bases). The CDR3 loop spans 14 amino acids. V lost 4 bases and J 4 bases, leaving 11 bases between the germline ends. CDR1 is MNHNY, CDR2 SVGAGI, per germline (reference sequence). CDR3 loop: CASSFPDRNQPQHF. The CDR3 nucleotides are TGTGCCAGCAGTTTCCCCGACAGAAATCAGCCCCAGCATTTT.

Turning to this clonotype: A read error may account for a junction end that differs from germline. V usage is TRBV12-3 or TRBV12-4 and J usage is TRBJ2-1, with TRBD2 matching over 14 bases. CDR3 length: 17 amino acids. Here the CDR3 reads CASRGLAGVYSYNERFF. CDR3 in DNA: TGTGCCAGCAGGGGACTAGCGGGGGTCTACTCCTACAATGAGCGGTTCTTC.

The chain has TRBV7-3 and TRBJ2-1; no firm D call. With 2 bases removed from V and 7 bases from J, the gap between germline ends came to 6 bases. The germline CDR1 and CDR2 sequences are SGHTA and FQGTGA. The CDR3 is made up of 12 amino acids. The CDR3 loop reads CASSLRKNEQFF. CDR3 DNA: TGTGCCAGCAGCTTACGTAAGAATGAGCAGTTCTTC.